What follows describes a single TCR beta chain. Its antigen remains unidentified. The record has no base qualities; no much larger clone is one base away. The donors were healthy, HIV-negative adults who had no recently reported acute infections or vaccinations. All donors were Caucasian adults living in Nashville, Tennessee, USA. For unsorted samples, 75 million to 90 million PBMCs were counted, and genomic DNA was extracted using the QIAamp DNA Blood Mini kit. After blood collection by leukapheresis, PBMCs were isolated using Ficoll-Histopaque density gradient centrifugation and then cryopreserved in the vapor phase of liquid nitrogen. Using the deep immunoSEQ assay, TCR CDR3 regions were amplified from genomic DNA by multiplex PCR. Extracted genomic DNA from each cell subset was distributed evenly across all wells of several immunoSEQ 96-well plates, and each plate was treated as a replicate. For unsorted PBMC, each replicate PCR was loaded with approximately 320 ng genomic DNA, equivalent to tens of thousands of T cell genomes. Genomic DNA from unsorted PBMC was sequenced over ten immunoSEQ deep assay plates. Purified libraries were measured with a Qubit 3.0 fluorometer, size-checked on a Bioanalyzer 2100, and measured again with the KAPA Library Quantification kit. A separate single-read 150-cycle Illumina NextSeq 550 flow cell was used to sequence each immunoSEQ 96-well plate. From the authors' description of their analysis: Because only junctional sequences without quality scores were contained in the immunoSEQ output, filtering matching that applied to full-length reads could not be performed. To assign V/J genes and CDR3, sequences were annotated using PyIR, a Python wrapper for IgBLAST v1.9, with IMGT germline references. Reads with weak V/J assignments (E-value above 1e-6), missing CDR3, stop codons, out-of-frame junctions, or ambiguous translated residues were removed. A V3J clonotype was defined by an identical inferred V gene, J gene, and CDR3 amino acid sequence. Percentage overlap between repertoires was computed as shared unique clonotypes divided by the size of the smaller repertoire. Richness of each repertoire was evaluated using RTK rarefaction, the Chao1 estimator, and Recon v2.1 estimates of unobserved clonotypes. TCRdb took this table from immuneACCESS and kept in-frame rearrangements with V and J called. Such tables lack part of the clones; where checked against another copy, unresolved V genes explain under half of the gap, and the rest is unexplained. That table is the source of V, J and clone size, and D and trimming were worked out from the DNA. This sample is represented by about 520,000 clones; around 80% of them were singletons. The ten biggest clones cover approximately 12% of the sample.

This sample is part of a study of shared clonotypes between healthy human individuals (dated by TCRdb to about 2020). Turning to the overall study: The cohort comprised two women and a few men aged 18 to 49 years. Blood TCR repertoires of about 5 healthy adults were deeply sequenced to estimate repertoire size and the extent of clonotype sharing between individuals. To increase sequencing depth and limit assay-specific biases, different laboratories used diverse techniques to prepare libraries and sequence TCR repertoires. Each donor's leukapheresis produced roughly between roughly 0.9 and 8.9 billion PBMCs.

At the junction V is shortened by 4 bases and J by 5 bases, with 18 bases in between. There are 16 amino acids in the CDR3, from cysteine to phenylalanine inclusive. Just the 48-base CDR3 DNA is kept, in frame starting at base 1. CDR1 and CDR2, looked up from the germline V gene, are MNHNS and SASEGT. What the work shows at the level of the full study, not this receptor alone: Pairwise subsampling led to the expectation that sequencing depth would affect the degree of clonotype sharing among donors. The small number of donors limited the genetic and exposure-history diversity represented. Sampling was limited to blood, and TCR repertoires in tissue likely differ from TCR repertoires in blood.

The clonotype was recovered from a woman aged 40 to 50 in good health. Some clones in this sample may be carry-over from other donors' samples. The sequence joins TRBV6-1 to TRBJ2-1; the D segment may tentatively be TRBD1 or TRBD2, each giving 5 matched bases. The sequenced material came from PBMCs. The bases are TGTGCCAGCAGTGCAATTACCGGGACCCCACACAATGAGCAGTTCTTC. Its amino acids are CASSAITGTPHNEQFF.